The clone carrying this T cell receptor beta chain was picked up many times. What it binds is unknown. RNA transcripts were the template for amplifying TCR beta CDR3 regions. The TCR CDR3 first-round RT-PCR relied on the HTBI primer set. A single record per CDR3 protein comes from TCRdb applying MiXCR to the multiplex PCR reads. This table has over 150,000 distinct CDR3 sequences, less than 20% appearing once. Each diagnosis was grounded in clinical symptoms, serum thyroxine and TRAb, thyroid ultrasound, and orbital computed tomography. It was 10 ml of fresh peripheral blood that supplied the PBMCs. This CDR3 region has 16 residues. Trimming removed 1 base from V and 2 bases from J, with 11 bases in between. Germline values: CDR1 SGHAT, CDR2 FQNNGV. These data come from a study of T cells in Graves' hyperthyroidism and ophthalmopathy. Points from the study as a whole: A 13 V-J model separated ophthalmopathy from stable hyperthyroidism. The model predicted ophthalmopathy a median approximately 6 months before onset.

This chain links TRBV11-2 with TRBJ2-2; maybe TRBD2 (6 bases). This receptor was obtained from a woman aged 45-65 years with Graves' hyperthyroidism. The sequencing sample was made of blood. CDR3 sequence reads: CASSLALGSNTGELFF. CDR3 in DNA: TGTGCCAGCAGCTTAGCTCTCGGGAGTAACACCGGGGAGCTGTTTTTT.